The clone carrying this T cell receptor (beta chain) was recorded a few times. Its target is unknown. This entry belongs to a study of post-analysis software for immune sequencing data. Prepared libraries of TCR beta cDNA carried unique molecular identifiers. TCRdb processed the PCR reads anew with MiXCR; each CDR3 protein has one entry. This sample carries roughly 800,000 distinct CDR3 sequences, around 53% of them seen once, and the ten largest clones take 4.6%. Trimming removed 4 bases from V and 0 bases from J, with 16 bases in between. This CDR3 contains 17 residues. Germline CDR1 and CDR2: SGHRS and YFSETQ. Findings and caveats of the study: With TRBV5-6, TRBV5-1 and TRBV20-1 included, about 5 TRBV segments were more frequent in patients than in controls.

V and J are TRBV5-1 and TRBJ2-2; D might be TRBD1 (6 bases). This TCR was recovered from a girl under 18 with multiple sclerosis. Input material: blood. CDR3 nucleotides: TGCGCCAGCAGCCCAAGCGTTGACAGGACGAACACCGGGGAGCTGTTTTTT. It is translated as CASSPSVDRTNTGELFF.